This entry lists 30 T cell receptor beta chains sequenced from one sample in a study of blood T cell repertoires in COVID-19. Generated by immunoSEQ multiplex PCR, the TCRdb table keeps only in-frame clones and is missing some. In the table there are 250,000 or so clones, more than 80% of which are singletons. The sequenced material came from PBMCs or T cells enriched from blood (not recorded which). These TCRs come from a woman younger than 45 with acute COVID-19.

V gene TRBV20-1 combines with J gene TRBJ1-1; D not certain. The germline gives CDR1 DFQATT, CDR2 SNEGSKA (reference sequence). The ends were cut back, 3 bases at V and 5 bases at J, with 7 bases in the middle. The CDR3 spans 11 residues. Written as DNA, the CDR3 is TGCAGTGCTAGTGGAGTTACTGAAGCTTTCTTT. Translated: CSASGVTEAFF.

The chain joins TRBV4-3 to TRBJ1-1; TRBD1 might be the D (5 bases). The CDR3 sequence is 17 residues long. The V end lost 0 bases, the J end lost 4 bases, and 18 bases lay between the germline ends. Looked up from germline, CDR1 is LGHNA and CDR2 is YSLEER. CDR3 residues: CASSQEGTRGPGTEAFF. CDR3 nucleotide sequence: TGCGCCAGCAGCCAAGAGGGGACTCGAGGCCCGGGCACTGAAGCTTTCTTT.

This sequence joins TRBV28 and TRBJ2-1; no definite D call. Per germline, CDR1 MDHEN and CDR2 SYDVKM. The CDR3 spans 11 residues. The V gene lost 1 base and the J gene lost 9 bases, with 4 bases spanning the gap. DNA for the CDR3: TGTGCCAGCAGTTTATCAATTGAGCAGTTCTTC. Protein: CASSLSIEQFF.

The chain recombines TRBV27 with TRBJ2-2, with D tentatively TRBD2 (5 bases). The CDR3 covers 17 residues. V was pared by 5 bases and J by 0 bases, with 16 bases between. Germline V CDR1 and CDR2: MNHEY, SMNVEV (reference sequence). The CDR3 protein is CASSPTQTISNTGELFF. The CDR3, as DNA: TGTGCCAGCAGTCCAACACAGACTATCTCGAACACCGGGGAGCTGTTTTTT.

The chain carries TRBV28 and TRBJ2-5, with 9 bases lining up with TRBD2. V lost 6 bases, J lost 3 bases, and 11 bases stayed unmatched. Germline CDR1 reads MDHEN; CDR2 reads SYDVKM. The CDR3 is made up of 16 amino acids. The CDR3 DNA is TGTGCCAGCAGCACACAAAGGACTAGCGCCAAAGAGACCCAGTACTTC. This translates into CASSTQRTSAKETQYF.

The rearrangement joins TRBV18 to TRBJ2-3; D uncertain. Per germline, CDR1 KGHSH and CDR2 LQKENI. This CDR3 is 13 amino acids long. V shed 6 bases and J shed 2 bases, with 9 bases lying between them. CDR3 amino acids: CASSLLNTDTQYF. The CDR3 region has the DNA TGTGCCAGCTCTTTATTAAACACAGATACGCAGTATTTT.

The chain uses TRBV14 and TRBJ2-7, with D maybe TRBD2 (5 bases). Trimming took off 2 bases at V and 5 bases at J, with 16 bases between the two ends. Per the germline V gene, CDR1 is SGHDN and CDR2 is FVKESK. The CDR3 covers 15 residues. The CDR3: CASSQLPGTWDEQYF. CDR3 DNA sequence: TGTGCCAGCAGCCAACTCCCGGGAACGTGGGACGAGCAGTACTTC.

V and J are TRBV7-2 and TRBJ1-3; the match to TRBD1 covers 9 bases. Looked up from germline, CDR1 is SGHTA and CDR2 is FQGNSA. The ends lost 5 bases at V and 4 bases at J; junction bases unmatched: 6. There are 15 residues in the CDR3. The CDR3 region is CASSRDRVFGNTIYF. The DNA for the CDR3 is TGTGCCAGCAGCCGGGACAGGGTGTTCGGAAACACCATATATTTT.

The chain links TRBV11-2 to TRBJ2-2; D is unresolved. The CDR3 consists of 16 residues. CDR1 and CDR2 from the germline V gene are SGHAT and FQNNGV. V lost 0 bases and J lost 2, with 10 bases in between. Here the CDR3 reads CASSLEIRLNTGELFF. In DNA form, the CDR3 reads TGTGCCAGCAGCTTAGAGATCAGGCTTAACACCGGGGAGCTGTTTTTT. The full variable domain, completed using reference TRBV11-2 and TRBJ2-2, is EAGVAQSPRYKIIEKRQSVAFWCNPISGHATLYWYQQILGQGPKLLIQFQNNGVVDDSQLPKDRFSAERLKGVDSTLKIQPAKLEDSAVYLCASSLEIRLNTGELFFGEGSRLTVL.

The rearrangement joins TRBV19 to TRBJ1-4, with a possible D match to TRBD1 (6 bases). The CDR3 has 17 amino acids. Germline values: CDR1 LNHDA, CDR2 SQIVND (reference sequence). V lost 7 bases and J 0 bases, leaving 18 bases between the germline ends. CDR3 nucleotide sequence: TGTGCCAGTACCAAAAGGACAGACAGATCAACTAATGAAAAACTGTTTTTT. It is translated as CASTKRTDRSTNEKLFF.

The genes are TRBV11-1 and TRBJ2-7, with 10 bases aligning to TRBD1. This CDR3 spans 15 amino acids. The V segment lost 3 bases and the J segment 1 base; nucleotides outside the gene matches: 3. The germline CDR1 and CDR2 sequences are SGHAT and FQDESV (reference sequence). The CDR3 DNA sequence: TGTGCCAGCAGCTTGCGGGACAGGGGATCCTACGAGCAGTACTTC. It yields the protein CASSLRDRGSYEQYF.

The gene calls are TRBV7-8 and TRBJ2-7; 10 bases are a match to TRBD2. Germline V gene lookup returns CDR1 SGHVS and CDR2 FQNEAQ. The CDR3 is 15 amino acids. J gave up 6 bases and V 5 bases, and 10 bases lay outside the gene matches. Here the CDR3 DNA reads TGTGCCAGCAGCCACACCGGGACTAGCGTTTCCGAGCAGTACTTC. Amino acid sequence: CASSHTGTSVSEQYF.

The chain carries TRBV14 and TRBJ2-3, with TRBD2 matching 8 bases. V was clipped by 0 bases and J by 5 bases; unmatched bases: 4. CDR1 and CDR2 (germline): SGHDN, FVKESK. The CDR3 runs 15 residues. The CDR3 loop is CASSQDTAGEDTQYF. The CDR3 DNA is TGTGCCAGCAGCCAAGATACAGCGGGAGAAGATACGCAGTATTTT.

This clone was seen only a few times. The V and J genes are TRBV6-2 or TRBV6-3 and TRBJ2-3; maybe TRBD2 (5 bases). The CDR3 covers 17 residues. Germline V gene sequence: CDR1 MNHEY, CDR2 SVGEGT. The V and J ends lost 4 bases and 1 base respectively, with 18 bases between them. The CDR3 sequence: CASSFQPADAGTDTQYF. Written as DNA, the CDR3 is TGTGCCAGCAGTTTCCAACCAGCGGATGCAGGCACAGATACGCAGTATTTT.

This chain links TRBV29-1 with TRBJ2-5; possibly TRBD1 for D (6 bases). Germline loops: CDR1 SQVTM, CDR2 ANQGSEA. The V end lost 7 bases, the J end lost 5 bases, and 23 bases lay between the germline ends. The CDR3 covers 15 residues. DNA of the CDR3: TGCAGCGCACGCCCTCGGGTAGGGGGAAAGGAGACCCAGTACTTC. It is translated as CSARPRVGGKETQYF.

The DNA of the CDR3 is TGCGCCAGCAGTCACCCCCGAGAGGAGGGCCTCAATCAGCCCCAGCATTTT. Protein sequence: CASSHPREEGLNQPQHF. This chain connects TRBV23-1 to TRBJ1-5; D unclear. TRBV23-1 is placed among ORFs of uncertain function. The CDR3 covers 17 residues. Trimming took 3 bases from V and 3 from J, leaving 18 bases between them.

V is TRBV27 and J is TRBJ2-7; a weak D match, TRBD2 (6 bases). Trimming took off 6 bases at V and 3 bases at J, with 12 bases between the two ends. This CDR3 comprises 13 residues. CDR1 and CDR2 (germline): MNHEY, SMNVEV (reference sequence). As DNA, the CDR3 is TGTGCCAGCAGCCCCTGGAGGGGCTACGAGCAGTACTTC. It codes for CASSPWRGYEQYF.

The V call is TRBV27, the J call TRBJ2-3, with TRBD2 matching 7 bases. The V segment lost 6 bases and the J segment 4 bases; nucleotides outside the gene matches: 13. The length of the CDR3 is 16 residues. Germline V gene lookup returns CDR1 MNHEY and CDR2 SMNVEV (reference sequence). The CDR3: CASRPGDYLWPDTQYF. In DNA, the CDR3 is TGTGCCAGCAGACCCGGGGACTATCTTTGGCCAGATACGCAGTATTTT.

V usage is TRBV19 and J usage is TRBJ2-3; 12 positions match TRBD1. This CDR3 region has 18 residues. Trimming cost V 0 bases and J 6 bases; bases outside gene matches: 10. Germline values: CDR1 LNHDA, CDR2 SQIVND (reference sequence). CDR3 region: CASSIDPSGQGASDTQYF. The CDR3 DNA is TGTGCCAGTAGTATAGACCCCTCGGGACAGGGGGCTTCGGATACGCAGTATTTT.

V and J are TRBV3-1 (or the pseudogene TRBV3-2) and TRBJ2-1; 8 bases agree with TRBD1. The CDR3 covers 16 residues. Germline V gives CDR1 LGHDT, CDR2 YNNKEL (reference sequence). J was trimmed by 4 bases and V by 0 bases; bases with no gene match: 5. The CDR3 loop is CASSQDRDRTYNEQFF. CDR3 nucleotides: TGTGCCAGCAGCCAAGATCGGGACAGGACGTACAATGAGCAGTTCTTC.

The chain is built from TRBV29-1 and TRBJ2-7, with D possibly matching TRBD2 (6 bases). Trimming pared 1 base from V and 7 bases from J, leaving 14 bases between. The germline CDR1 and CDR2 sequences are SQVTM and ANQGSEA. CDR3 length: 13 amino acids. CDR3 sequence (DNA): TGCAGCGTTGAAGGTGGGAGGACAACGGAGCAGTACTTC. Amino acids: CSVEGGRTTEQYF.

The chain carries TRBV21-1 and TRBJ2-7; the DNA was not compared with TRBD1, the D call given in the table. TRBV21-1 is a known pseudogene. The CDR3 runs to 20 residues. CDR3 amino acids: CASSKDWKSSGHTIHYEQYF. The CDR3 DNA reads as TGTGCCAGCAGCAAAGACTGGAAAAGTTCGGGACACACAATCCACTACGAGCAGTACTTC.

CDR3 loop: CASSPTGTVNTGELFF. The CDR3 DNA follows: TGTGCCAGCAGTCCGACCGGGACAGTGAACACCGGGGAGCTGTTTTTT. The chain is built from TRBV11-2 and TRBJ2-2; 7 bases align to TRBD1. The germline CDR1 and CDR2 sequences are SGHAT and FQNNGV. V gave up 6 bases and J gave up 1 base; unmatched junction bases: 8. This CDR3 has 16 residues.

In this sample, this clone turned up once. The genes are TRBV7-9 and TRBJ1-4, with D hard to call. The CDR3 totals 16 residues. V lost 2 bases, J lost 0 bases, and 10 bases lay in between. Germline V gene lookup returns CDR1 SEHNR and CDR2 FQNEAQ (reference sequence). CDR3 bases: TGTGCCAGCAGCTTACGCAGTGTCTCAACTAATGAAAAACTGTTTTTT. Protein product: CASSLRSVSTNEKLFF.

The chain carries TRBV7-6 and TRBJ2-7, with TRBD2 matching 8 bases. This CDR3 is 17 amino acids long. The germline V gene has CDR1 SGHVS and CDR2 FNYEAQ. V was clipped by 4 bases and J by 2 bases; unmatched bases: 13. CDR3 loop: CASSSGEWGAGAYEQYF. The CDR3 DNA is TGTGCCAGCAGCTCCGGCGAGTGGGGAGCGGGAGCCTACGAGCAGTACTTC.

V usage is TRBV29-1 and J usage is TRBJ2-1, with D possibly being TRBD2 (6 bases). Trimming cost V 0 bases and J 8 bases, with 17 bases left between them. Germline values: CDR1 SQVTM, CDR2 ANQGSEA. The CDR3 sequence is 15 residues long. In DNA, the CDR3 is TGCAGCGTTGAAGATTGGGCGGGACTTTGGTATGAGCAGTTCTTC. Its protein product is CSVEDWAGLWYEQFF.

The chain employs TRBV7-8 and TRBJ2-2, with 7 bases that match TRBD2. V was clipped by 6 bases and J by 6 bases; unmatched bases: 4. CDR1 and CDR2 from the germline V gene are SGHVS and FQNEAQ. The CDR3 totals 13 residues. CDR3 region: CASSGREAGELFF. CDR3 in DNA: TGTGCCAGCAGTGGCCGGGAGGCCGGGGAGCTGTTTTTT.

J is TRBJ1-6 and V is TRBV24-1, with D possibly matching TRBD1 (6 bases). The CDR3 is 15 residues long. V lost 8 bases, J lost 11 bases, and 21 bases lay in between. Germline V CDR1 and CDR2: KGHDR, SFDVKD. This CDR3 reads CATKGPSQGMAPLHF. CDR3 nucleotides: TGTGCCACCAAGGGCCCCAGTCAGGGGATGGCACCCCTCCACTTT.

This rearrangement joins TRBV19 to TRBJ2-1; a possible D gene is TRBD1 (6 bases). V shed 0 bases and J shed 9 bases, with 21 bases lying between them. Germline lookup yields CDR1 LNHDA and CDR2 SQIVND (reference sequence). The CDR3 has 17 residues. As DNA, the CDR3 is TGTGCCAGTAGTATAGATCGATCCGGGACAACGTGGAGTGAGCAGTTCTTC. Protein: CASSIDRSGTTWSEQFF.

This chain links TRBV7-8 with TRBJ1-5; TRBD1 is a possible D gene (6 bases). The CDR3 contains 15 residues. CDR1 and CDR2 (germline): SGHVS, FQNEAQ. Deletions cut 3 bases from V and 2 bases from J, with 11 bases between. This chain's CDR3 is CASSFRPGGNQPQHF. The CDR3, as DNA: TGTGCCAGCAGCTTCCGCCCAGGGGGCAATCAGCCCCAGCATTTT.